This TCR beta chain was obtained from a study of regulatory T cells in long-lasting Graves disease. Indicated time point: persistent/refractory GD, antithyroid drugs over 5 years with positive TRAb. Extracted PBMC RNA gave rise to the TCR library. The V gene lost 1 base and the J gene lost 5 bases, with 8 bases spanning the gap. The CDR3 consists of 13 residues. CDR1 is SNHLY and CDR2 is FYNNEI in the germline V gene. Findings of the study overall: Lower TCR diversity characterized persistent Graves' patients relative to newly diagnosed patients.

CDR3 regions were amplified by Arm-PCR using iRepertoire HTBI primers to build TCR beta libraries. MiXCR was run by TCRdb on the multiplex PCR reads, yielding one entry per CDR3 protein. The sample holds approximately 440,000 distinct CDR3 sequences, around 22% seen once. This clonotype showed up many times. Its antigen is unknown. The sample here was peripheral blood mononuclear cells (PBMCs), taken when the disease was refractory, from a patient treated with antithyroid drugs. This sequence joins TRBV2 and TRBJ2-5, with no clear D. The source of this sequence is a female donor with Graves disease. CDR3 sequence reads: CASSEDLGETQYF. The CDR3 coding sequence is TGTGCCAGCAGTGAAGATTTGGGGGAGACCCAGTACTTC.